This T cell receptor beta chain is from a study of post-analysis software for immune sequencing data (dated by TCRdb to 2015 to 2017). In the study overall: Disease courses on record covered relapsing-remitting, secondary progressive and progressive-relapsing multiple sclerosis, though some patients had no subtype annotation. The patient repertoires were compared against 10 to 12 previously published healthy control repertoires obtained from donors aged roughly 6 to 28 years. A subset of samples was prepared in parallel using single-end sample barcoding, then pooled and co-amplified after Illumina adapter ligation.

Here is what the overall study found, with its caveats: When samples were clustered directly using the F measure, samples prepared in the same batch co-clustered strongly, which prompted a batch-effect correction. Significantly lower normalized Chao1 diversity was found in multiple sclerosis patients than in controls, suggesting substantial peripheral T-cell clonal expansion. Significantly higher frequencies in patients than in controls were found for roughly 5 TRBV segments, including TRBV5-6, TRBV5-1 and TRBV20-1. The control group was slightly older than the multiple sclerosis patient group.

The method behind the library was PCR. Sequencing used an Illumina HiSeq 2500. To reduce PCR and sequencing biases, unique molecular identifiers were incorporated into the TCR beta cDNA libraries. Roughly 500,000 cDNA molecules were obtained for every 1 to 10 million input T cells, so each molecule roughly corresponded to one T cell. The same protocol used for the earlier healthy control dataset was applied to prepare and sequence the patient libraries. Samples belonging to the same batch were prepared together, multiplexed and sequenced on a shared HiSeq lane. The authors' pipeline ran thus. Raw barcoded reads were processed with MIGEC, discarding single-read molecular identifier groups before consensus assembly and CDR3 extraction. Clonotype tables were post-analysed with VDJtools, and diversity was normalized by down-sampling all datasets to the smallest sample size. In repertoire overlap clustering, CDR3 amino acid sequences, but not nucleotide sequences, were matched to correct batch-related cross-sample contamination. TCRdb trimmed public reads at Q25 via fastp, called clones via MiXCR and kept in-frame beta chains. Identical CDR3 proteins give one entry, which carries the most common genes and DNA. TCRdb's processing, not the authors', yielded these V and J calls. The sample table contains hundreds of thousands of distinct CDR3 sequences; only one count was recorded for approximately 59% of them. The ten largest make up 11% of the sample.

To demonstrate the VDJtools post-analysis software, the study profiled TCR beta repertoires from the peripheral blood of 13 young patients with multiple sclerosis. The multiple sclerosis patients were children and adolescents between roughly 6 and 17 years of age. V loses 6 bases at its end and J loses 1 base; junction bases beyond the gene matches: 9. Reading from cysteine to phenylalanine, the CDR3 counts 15 amino acids. Just CDR3 DNA is preserved here, 45 bases in frame from base 1. The germline V gene gives CDR1 as MNHEY and CDR2 as SVGAGI. Comment on this clonotype: The clone's antigen remains unknown. Per-base quality was not reported, and no clone a single base away is much larger than it.

This TCR was sampled from a girl aged 2-9 years with multiple sclerosis. Sequenced sample: blood. The chain is assembled from TRBV6-5 and TRBJ2-7; TRBD2 fits 7 bases in the junction. Here the CDR3 is given as CASSYGGGLSYEQYF. The nucleotide sequence reads as follows: TGTGCCAGCAGCTACGGGGGAGGGCTTTCCTACGAGCAGTACTTC.